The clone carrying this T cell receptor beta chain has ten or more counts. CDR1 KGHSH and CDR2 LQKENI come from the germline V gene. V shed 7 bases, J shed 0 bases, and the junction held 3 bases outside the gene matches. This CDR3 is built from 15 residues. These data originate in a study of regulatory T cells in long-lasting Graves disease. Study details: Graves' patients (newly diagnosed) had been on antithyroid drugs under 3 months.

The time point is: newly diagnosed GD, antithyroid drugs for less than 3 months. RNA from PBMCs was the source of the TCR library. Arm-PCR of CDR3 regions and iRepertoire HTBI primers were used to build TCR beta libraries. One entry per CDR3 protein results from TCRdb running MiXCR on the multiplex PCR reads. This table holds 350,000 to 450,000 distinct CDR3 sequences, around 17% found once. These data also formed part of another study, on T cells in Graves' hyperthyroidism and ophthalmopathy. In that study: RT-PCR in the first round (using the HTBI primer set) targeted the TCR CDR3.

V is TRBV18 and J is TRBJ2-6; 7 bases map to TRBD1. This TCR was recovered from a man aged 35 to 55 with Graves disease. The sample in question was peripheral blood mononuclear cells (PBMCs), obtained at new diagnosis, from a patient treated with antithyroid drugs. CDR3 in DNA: TGTGCCAGCTTGACAGGGTACTCTGGGGCCAACGTCCTGACTTTC. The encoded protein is CASLTGYSGANVLTF.